The 26 T cell receptor beta chains reported below all come from one sample, sequenced in a study of blood T cell repertoires in COVID-19. Here immunoSEQ multiplex PCR was the method, and the copy in TCRdb shows in-frame clones only, minus some. This table has about 170,000 clones, roughly four fifths appearing once. Source material: peripheral blood. The receptors come from a woman older than 75 with acute or convalescent COVID-19.

This chain links TRBV5-1 with TRBJ1-6; TRBD1 aligns across 7 bases. V trimming: 4 bases; J trimming: 8 bases; junction bases outside the gene matches: 6. Per germline, CDR1 SGHRS and CDR2 YFSETQ. The CDR3 consists of 14 residues. The CDR3 DNA sequence: TGCGCCAGCAGCCTTACAGGGGAGGATTCACCCCTCCACTTT. As protein: CASSLTGEDSPLHF.

The chain couples TRBV12-5 to TRBJ2-2; D is unresolved. Between the trimmed V and J ends, which lost 1 base and 8 bases, there was a span of 17 bases. The CDR3 runs 16 residues. Germline V gene lookup returns CDR1 LGHNT and CDR2 FRNRAP. CDR3 sequence reads: CASGLAKYEVAGELFF. As DNA, the CDR3 is TGTGCTAGTGGTTTGGCCAAGTACGAGGTGGCGGGGGAGCTGTTTTTT. The whole variable domain, remainder taken from reference TRBV12-5 and TRBJ2-2, is DARVTQTPRHKVTEMGQEVTMRCQPILGHNTVFWYRQTMMQGLELLAYFRNRAPLDDSGMPKDRFSAEMPDATLATLKIQPSEPRDSAVYFCASGLAKYEVAGELFFGEGSRLTVL.

A word on this clone: Compared with germline, one end of the junction differs, possibly owing to a read error. This sequence joins TRBV7-9 and TRBJ2-3; D is unresolved. This CDR3 is 17 amino acids long. The germline gives CDR1 SEHNR, CDR2 FQNEAQ (reference sequence). The CDR3 region has the DNA TGTGCCAGCACCTTACAAATGGGTCAGACTAGCACAGATACGCAGTATTTT. Amino acids: CASTLQMGQTSTDTQYF.

The chain joins TRBV7-7 to TRBJ2-1, with TRBD2 matching over 8 bases. Germline CDR1 and CDR2: SSHAT and FNYEAQ (reference sequence). The CDR3 is 15 residues long. V lost 1 base to trimming and J lost 7 bases; unmatched junction nucleotides: 6. As DNA, the CDR3 is TGTGCCAGCAGCTTAGGGACTAGCAGTAGAAATGAGCAGTTCTTC. It codes for CASSLGTSSRNEQFF.

The rearrangement uses TRBV11-2 and TRBJ1-1; TRBD1 is a possible D gene (6 bases). Germline V gene data show CDR1 as SGHAT and CDR2 as FQNNGV. V shed 1 base and J shed 3 bases, with 9 bases lying between them. The CDR3 covers 14 residues. CDR3 nucleotides: TGTGCCAGCAGCTTAGCAGGGGCCGACACTGAAGCTTTCTTT. Its translation is CASSLAGADTEAFF.

This clone has a single count. The chain carries TRBV28 and TRBJ1-1; 7 bases fit TRBD1. The CDR3 contains 16 residues. V shed 4 bases, J shed 0 bases, and the junction held 8 bases outside the gene matches. CDR1 and CDR2 (germline): MDHEN, SYDVKM. The CDR3 loop reads CASSSPGQRLNTEAFF. CDR3 in DNA: TGTGCCAGCAGTTCCCCGGGACAGCGATTGAACACTGAAGCTTTCTTT.

This chain joins TRBV6-5 and TRBJ1-1, with 8 bases matching TRBD1. After removal of 6 bases from V and 1 base from J, the junction contained 4 bases not matched to a gene. This CDR3 comprises 14 residues. Germline CDR1 reads MNHEY; CDR2 reads SVGAGI. CDR3 protein: CASRPTGENTEAFF. CDR3 bases: TGTGCCAGCAGACCGACAGGGGAGAACACTGAAGCTTTCTTT.

This clone was observed a handful of times. The rearrangement joins TRBV5-1 to TRBJ1-3; D possibly corresponds to TRBD1 (6 bases). The V end was cut by 4 bases, the J end by 7 bases, with 21 bases between. CDR1 and CDR2 (germline): SGHRS, YFSETQ. The CDR3 is 16 residues long. CDR3 protein: CASSKTGPARGNTIYF. The CDR3 bases are TGCGCCAGCAGCAAGACAGGCCCTGCTCGTGGGAACACCATATATTTT.

This sequence joins TRBV7-9 and TRBJ1-1; 7 bases agree with TRBD1. V lost 1 base and J lost 6; bases outside the gene matches: 5. Germline CDR1 reads SEHNR; CDR2 reads FQNEAQ (reference sequence). CDR3 size: 14 residues. The CDR3 DNA sequence: TGTGCCAGCAGCTTAGGAGTTACAGGGGCTGAAGCTTTCTTT. Its translation: CASSLGVTGAEAFF.

V gene TRBV24-1 combines with J gene TRBJ2-1; 11 bases fit TRBD2. V was clipped by 5 bases and J by 7 bases; unmatched bases: 0. Germline V gene sequence: CDR1 KGHDR, CDR2 SFDVKD. This CDR3 contains 13 residues. This CDR3 is CATSGTSGNEQFF. The CDR3 DNA reads TGTGCCACCAGTGGGACTAGCGGGAATGAGCAGTTCTTC.

CDR3 residues: CASSLGGVYSNQPQHF. In nucleotides, the CDR3 is TGTGCCAGCAGCTTGGGCGGCGTCTATAGCAATCAGCCCCAGCATTTT. The rearrangement joins TRBV5-6 to TRBJ1-5; no clear D. From germline, CDR1 is SGHDT and CDR2 YYEEEE. The V end was cut by 0 bases, the J end by 0 bases, with 10 bases between. This CDR3 has 16 amino acids. Full variable domain (rest looked up from reference TRBV5-6 and TRBJ1-5): DAGVTQSPTHLIKTRGQQVTLRCSPKSGHDTVSWYQQALGQGPQFIFQYYEEEERQRGNFPDRFSGHQFPNYSSELNVNALLLGDSALYLCASSLGGVYSNQPQHFGDGTRLSIL.

The chain carries TRBV3-1 (or the pseudogene TRBV3-2) and TRBJ1-6; a weak D match, TRBD1 (5 bases). The length of the CDR3 is 15 residues. The V gene lost 4 bases and the J gene lost 7 bases, with 14 bases spanning the gap. Looked up from germline, CDR1 is LGHDT and CDR2 is YNNKEL (reference sequence). DNA for the CDR3: TGTGCCAGCAGCCCCCCCACGGGGGGAAATTCACCCCTCCACTTT. Amino acids: CASSPPTGGNSPLHF.

The V and J genes are TRBV18 and TRBJ2-1, with 11 positions matching TRBD2. The germline gives CDR1 KGHSH, CDR2 LQKENI. This CDR3 is built from 14 residues. Trimming took 3 bases from V and 7 from J; bases not matched to a gene: 2. The CDR3 protein is CASSPWTSGNEQFF. The CDR3 DNA follows: TGTGCCAGCTCACCTTGGACTAGCGGGAATGAGCAGTTCTTC. The full variable domain, rest sourced from reference TRBV18 and TRBJ2-1, is NAGVMQNPRHLVRRRGQEARLRCSPMKGHSHVYWYRQLPEEGLKFMVYLQKENIIDESGMPKERFSAEFPKEGPSILRIQQVVRGDSAAYFCASSPWTSGNEQFFGPGTRLTVL.

In this sample, this clone turned up once. The genes are TRBV5-1 and TRBJ2-7; maybe TRBD1 (6 bases). The germline V gene has CDR1 SGHRS and CDR2 YFSETQ. The CDR3 sequence is 15 residues long. V was pared by 2 bases and J by 3 bases, with 15 bases between. CDR3: CASSLAPGEGYEQYF. CDR3 nucleotide sequence: TGCGCCAGCAGCTTAGCCCCAGGGGAAGGCTACGAGCAGTACTTC.

The V gene is TRBV30, the J gene TRBJ1-2, with D tentatively TRBD1 (6 bases). This CDR3 is 11 amino acids long. The germline gives CDR1 GTSNPN, CDR2 SVGIG (reference sequence). Trimming removed 2 bases at V and 8 bases at J, with 9 bases between. DNA of the CDR3: TGTGCCTGGAGTACACAGGGAGGCTACACCTTC. Its protein product is CAWSTQGGYTF.

V usage is TRBV29-1 and J usage is TRBJ1-1, with 7 bases matching TRBD1. V was clipped by 4 bases and J by 1 base; unmatched bases: 9. The CDR3 runs to 15 residues. The germline gives CDR1 SQVTM, CDR2 ANQGSEA. CDR3 in amino acids: CSVGRGGGSNTEAFF. The CDR3 nucleotides are TGCAGCGTTGGACGTGGAGGGGGCTCGAACACTGAAGCTTTCTTT. The whole variable domain, remainder taken from reference TRBV29-1 and TRBJ1-1, is SAVISQKPSRDICQRGTSLTIQCQVDSQVTMMFWYRQQPGQSLTLIATANQGSEATYESGFVIDKFPISRPNLTFSTLTVSNMSPEDSSIYLCSVGRGGGSNTEAFFGQGTRLTVV.

This clone was seen a single time. The chain carries TRBV6-1 and TRBJ1-2; tentatively, D is TRBD1 (6 bases). This CDR3 has 15 amino acids. Looked up from germline, CDR1 is MNHNS and CDR2 is SASEGT. Trimming removed 2 bases from V and 4 bases from J, with 14 bases in between. CDR3 in DNA: TGTGCCAGCAGTGAACCGGGACACGGATCCTATGGCTACACCTTC. Translated: CASSEPGHGSYGYTF.

This chain connects TRBV2 to TRBJ1-3; TRBD1 aligns across 9 bases. The CDR3 extends over 14 amino acids. CDR1 and CDR2 from the germline V gene are SNHLY and FYNNEI. Trimming at V came to 11 bases and at J to 4 bases, leaving 9 bases not matched to a gene. CDR3 nucleotides: TGTGCCGGGTCAGGACAGGGGTTGGGAAACACCATATATTTT. Residues: CAGSGQGLGNTIYF.

The V gene is TRBV3-1 (or the pseudogene TRBV3-2), the J gene TRBJ2-2, with 8 nucleotides matching TRBD2. The CDR3 is made up of 17 amino acids. CDR1 LGHDT and CDR2 YNNKEL come from the germline V gene (reference sequence). V shed 3 bases and J 8 bases; nucleotides not matched to a gene: 14. CDR3 bases: TGTGCCAGCAGCCAGCGAGTCAGCGGGGGTATATGGGGGGAGCTGTTTTTT. Protein product: CASSQRVSGGIWGELFF.

CDR3 DNA: TGTGCCAGCAGCAGGGGCCTCTATCAGCCCCAGCATTTT. Amino acid sequence: CASSRGLYQPQHF. This rearrangement joins TRBV7-8 to TRBJ1-5; weak D call: TRBD1 (5 bases). The CDR3 sequence is 13 residues long. The germline V gene encodes CDR1 SGHVS and CDR2 FQNEAQ. Trimming removed 5 bases at V and 5 bases at J, with 10 bases between.

This clone was seen just once. CDR3 nucleotide sequence: TGTGCCAGCAGTCAGGGACTAGAGCAGTTCTTC. This translates into CASSQGLEQFF. V gene TRBV12-3 or TRBV12-4 combines with J gene TRBJ2-1; 7 bases line up with TRBD2. J gave up 10 bases and V 5 bases, and 2 bases lay outside the gene matches. CDR3 length: 11 residues.

V and J are TRBV2 and TRBJ1-1; 8 bases align to TRBD1. Trimming removed 8 bases from V and 6 bases from J; junction bases left unmatched: 11. The CDR3 is 14 amino acids. Germline V gene sequence: CDR1 SNHLY, CDR2 FYNNEI. The CDR3 protein is CASRAGGSESEAFF. DNA of the CDR3: TGTGCCAGCCGGGCAGGGGGCTCGGAGTCTGAAGCTTTCTTT.

The chain is built from TRBV9 and TRBJ2-2, with 12 positions matching TRBD2. J was trimmed by 3 bases and V by 4 bases; bases with no gene match: 7. In germline, CDR1 is SGDLS, CDR2 YYNGEE. This CDR3 has 17 residues. Here the CDR3 DNA reads TGTGCCAGCAGCCCTACCCGACTAGCGGGAGACACCGGGGAGCTGTTTTTT. It codes for CASSPTRLAGDTGELFF.

The CDR3 loop is CASSLAGQGAGQPQHF. Here the CDR3 DNA reads TGCGCCAGCAGCTTGGCCGGACAGGGGGCTGGCCAGCCCCAGCATTTT. V and J are TRBV5-1 and TRBJ1-5, with 11 bases aligning to TRBD1. The trim removed 0 bases at V and 7 bases at J, leaving 6 bases unmatched. From germline, CDR1 is SGHRS and CDR2 YFSETQ. The CDR3 sequence is 16 residues long.

The chain uses TRBV9 and TRBJ2-1; D is perhaps TRBD2 (6 bases). The germline V gene has CDR1 SGDLS and CDR2 YYNGEE. The CDR3 has 15 residues. V lost 3 bases and J 0 bases, leaving 10 bases between the germline ends. In DNA, the CDR3 is TGTGCCAGCAGCGGGGGGGTCAACTCCTACAATGAGCAGTTCTTC. It codes for CASSGGVNSYNEQFF.

In this sample, this clone turned up a few times. The CDR3 loop reads CASSLDNTDTQYF. The CDR3 region has the DNA TGTGCCAGCAGTCTTGACAACACAGATACGCAGTATTTT. The chain couples TRBV11-2 to TRBJ2-3; D unclear. Trimming removed 6 bases at V and 2 bases at J, with 9 bases between. Germline V gives CDR1 SGHAT, CDR2 FQNNGV. This CDR3 has 13 residues.